The 26 T cell receptor beta chains given below trace back to one sample, sequenced in a study of post-analysis software for immune sequencing data. General study results and limits: When patients were compared with controls, about five TRBV segments were more frequent, TRBV5-6, TRBV5-1 and TRBV20-1 among them.

No cognate antigen is known for these TCRs. The authors incorporated unique molecular identifiers into the TCR beta cDNA libraries. MiXCR, run by TCRdb on the PCR reads, gives a single entry per CDR3 protein. The sample lists hundreds of thousands of distinct CDR3 sequences; about 57% were seen once. Sequenced sample: blood. The receptors here all came from a girl under 18 with multiple sclerosis.

V and J are TRBV7-6 and TRBJ1-1; maybe TRBD1 (6 bases). Germline assignment: CDR1 SGHVS and CDR2 FNYEAQ. Trimming pared 5 bases from V and 1 base from J, leaving 14 bases between. The CDR3 covers 15 residues. The CDR3 sequence: CASSPTTTGNTEAFF. As DNA, the CDR3 is TGTGCCAGCAGCCCGACCACGACAGGGAACACTGAAGCTTTCTTT.

The chain recombines TRBV5-6 with TRBJ1-2, with 7 bases fitting TRBD1. CDR1 is SGHDT, CDR2 YYEEEE, per germline. The CDR3 is 17 residues long. Germline trimming cut 1 base from V and 0 bases from J; bases unmatched to any gene: 9. CDR3 protein: CASSLRRQGSTNYGYTF. DNA for the CDR3: TGTGCCAGCAGCTTGCGGAGACAGGGATCTACTAACTATGGCTACACCTTC. The full variable domain, rest sourced from reference TRBV5-6 and TRBJ1-2, is DAGVTQSPTHLIKTRGQQVTLRCSPKSGHDTVSWYQQALGQGPQFIFQYYEEEERQRGNFPDRFSGHQFPNYSSELNVNALLLGDSALYLCASSLRRQGSTNYGYTFGSGTRLTVV.

This clonotype was counted only a few times. The V call is TRBV7-2, the J call TRBJ2-3; D is unclear. The V end lost 6 bases, the J end lost 1 base, and 14 bases lay between the germline ends. Per germline, CDR1 SGHTA and CDR2 FQGNSA. The CDR3 loop spans 15 amino acids. In DNA, the CDR3 is TGTGCCAGCAGTGGTCACCGCCCAGGCACAGATACGCAGTATTTT. Encoded protein: CASSGHRPGTDTQYF.

The chain joins TRBV20-1 to TRBJ2-7, with D possibly being TRBD2 (5 bases). The CDR3 loop spans 14 amino acids. Trimming cost V 6 bases and J 1 base, with 16 bases left between them. Germline-derived CDR1 and CDR2 are DFQATT and SNEGSKA (reference sequence). DNA for the CDR3: TGCAGTGCGAAGGGTGGGCCGGGATCCTACGAGCAGTACTTC. Protein sequence: CSAKGGPGSYEQYF.

This clonotype was observed a few times. The CDR3 here is CASSSRSGQGYEQYF. The DNA of the CDR3 is TGTGCCAGCAGCTCCCGATCGGGACAGGGCTACGAGCAGTACTTC. This sequence joins TRBV3-1 and TRBJ2-7, with 9 bases that match TRBD1. The CDR3 covers 15 residues. Trimming took 5 bases from V and 3 from J; bases not matched to a gene: 8. Germline loops: CDR1 LGHDT, CDR2 YNNKEL (reference sequence).

This clonotype has more than one count but fewer than ten. The V and J genes are TRBV6-2 or TRBV6-3 and TRBJ2-4; maybe TRBD1 (6 bases). Germline CDR1 reads MNHEY; CDR2 reads SVGEGT. The CDR3 runs to 14 residues. V lost 5 bases and J lost 8, with 16 bases in between. CDR3 loop: CASSRFDRIDIQYF. CDR3 sequence (DNA): TGTGCCAGCAGTCGATTCGACAGGATCGACATTCAGTACTTC.

J is TRBJ2-5 and V is TRBV15; the D gene is possibly TRBD2 (5 bases). The end of the DNA fits TRBJ2-7 better, so the J call may be wrong. The CDR3 has 14 amino acids. Per the germline V gene, CDR1 is LNHNV and CDR2 is YYDKDF (reference sequence). The CDR3 DNA sequence: TGTGCCACCAGCTCACTTAATGGCGCGGGCGAGCAGTACTTC. As protein: CATSSLNGAGEQYF.

This chain uses TRBV29-1 with TRBJ1-2; D ambiguous. V was trimmed by 1 base and J by 4 bases, leaving 10 bases between them. Germline V lookup: CDR1 SQVTM, CDR2 ANQGSEA. This CDR3 comprises 13 residues. This CDR3 reads CSVEVDVIYGYTF. CDR3 DNA sequence: TGCAGCGTTGAAGTGGACGTGATCTATGGCTACACCTTC.

This clonotype was observed a few times. The chain couples TRBV4-1 to TRBJ2-5, with D perhaps TRBD2 (5 bases). With 0 bases removed from V and 7 bases from J, the gap between germline ends came to 9 bases. This CDR3 has 13 residues. The V gene's germline CDR1 is MGHRA and CDR2 YSYEKL. The CDR3 here is CASSQERVGTQYF. CDR3 in DNA: TGCGCCAGCAGCCAAGAGCGGGTTGGGACCCAGTACTTC.

The genes are TRBV29-1 and TRBJ1-2; D is uncertain. V shed 3 bases and J shed 8 bases, with 43 bases lying between them. CDR1 is SQVTM and CDR2 is ANQGSEA in the germline V gene. The CDR3 spans 22 residues. The CDR3 DNA reads TGCAGCGTTGACAGGTTGGCTAGTGCAGTTCCGAAGAGCCACCCTTTTTGCTGGGGCTACACCTTC. Residues: CSVDRLASAVPKSHPFCWGYTF.

The genes are TRBV20-1 and TRBJ1-2; 8 nucleotides line up with TRBD1. The V segment lost 5 bases and the J segment 6 bases; nucleotides outside the gene matches: 8. This CDR3 is 13 amino acids long. Per germline, CDR1 DFQATT and CDR2 SNEGSKA (reference sequence). The CDR3 here is CSAPRTGTNGYTF. CDR3 DNA sequence: TGCAGTGCTCCTAGGACAGGGACGAATGGCTACACCTTC.

This chain uses TRBV7-6 with TRBJ2-7; 9 nucleotides agree with TRBD1. Trimming took 1 base from V and 6 from J; bases not matched to a gene: 7. Germline-derived CDR1 and CDR2 are SGHVS and FNYEAQ. This CDR3 is built from 15 residues. As DNA, the CDR3 is TGTGCCAGCAGCTTAGAGGTAGGGACAGGGCGCGAGCAGTACTTC. Protein product: CASSLEVGTGREQYF.

This sequence joins TRBV20-1 and TRBJ2-1; TRBD1 might be the D (7 bases). The end of the DNA fits TRBJ2-7 better, so the J call may be wrong. This CDR3 has 16 residues. Germline assignment: CDR1 DFQATT and CDR2 SNEGSKA (reference sequence). The CDR3 DNA reads TGCAGTGCTAGAGATAGAGGCGGGACAGAGATATACGAGCAGTACTTC. Protein sequence: CSARDRGGTEIYEQYF.

This rearrangement joins TRBV12-3 or TRBV12-4 to TRBJ2-7, with a weak D call TRBD1 (5 bases). V was clipped by 5 bases and J by 1 base, with 9 bases between them. This CDR3 region has 13 residues. The CDR3 loop is CASSKGVSYEQYF. In DNA form, the CDR3 reads TGTGCCAGCAGTAAAGGGGTTTCCTACGAGCAGTACTTC.

This clonotype turned up a few times. The V gene is TRBV5-1, the J gene TRBJ1-2; 7 bases are shared with TRBD1. Looked up from germline, CDR1 is SGHRS and CDR2 is YFSETQ. There are 14 residues in the CDR3. Trimming took 7 bases from V and 4 from J; bases not matched to a gene: 10. In DNA, the CDR3 is TGCGCCAGCGGACCCGGGACAGCGTTCTATGGCTACACCTTC. Amino acid sequence: CASGPGTAFYGYTF.

The chain has TRBV20-1 and TRBJ1-4, with 9 positions matching TRBD1. The CDR3 loop spans 19 amino acids. From germline, CDR1 is DFQATT and CDR2 SNEGSKA (reference sequence). V dropped 6 bases and J dropped 5; count of bases not matched to a gene: 22. CDR3 loop: CSAKAGAGTGRGKNEKLFF. The CDR3 DNA follows: TGCAGTGCCAAGGCCGGGGCCGGGACAGGGAGAGGCAAGAATGAAAAACTGTTTTTT.

The J gene is TRBJ2-3, the V gene TRBV3-1; maybe TRBD2 (6 bases). V was pared by 6 bases and J by 4 bases, with 17 bases between. CDR1 is LGHDT and CDR2 is YNNKEL in the germline V gene (reference sequence). The CDR3 has 15 amino acids. CDR3 loop: CASSRDLTGADTQYF. Written as DNA, the CDR3 is TGTGCCAGCAGTAGGGACCTTACGGGGGCAGATACGCAGTATTTT.

The chain links TRBV20-1 to TRBJ2-7, with 10 bases aligning to TRBD2. With 2 bases clipped from V and 6 bases from J, the junction kept 10 bases outside the gene matches. The CDR3 extends over 15 amino acids. Per the germline V gene, CDR1 is DFQATT and CDR2 is SNEGSKA (reference sequence). In nucleotides, the CDR3 is TGCAGTGCTAGACGGGGAGCGGGAGGGCCGACCGAGCAGTACTTC. Translating it yields CSARRGAGGPTEQYF.

In its sample, this clonotype was seen a few times. CDR3 sequence: CSARDRIGNQETQYF. The CDR3 DNA reads TGCAGTGCTAGAGATCGTATCGGGAACCAAGAGACCCAGTACTTC. This rearrangement joins TRBV20-1 to TRBJ2-5; possibly TRBD2 for D (5 bases). Germline V lookup: CDR1 DFQATT, CDR2 SNEGSKA (reference sequence). Between the trimmed V and J ends, which lost 0 bases and 0 bases, there was a span of 11 bases. The CDR3 is 15 amino acids.

The chain joins TRBV29-1 to TRBJ2-3; the D is unclear. The CDR3 runs to 12 residues. Germline-derived CDR1 and CDR2 are SQVTM and ANQGSEA. V lost 3 bases to trimming and J lost 4 bases, with 8 bases between them. The CDR3 here is CSVDWRADTQYF. The CDR3 DNA is TGCAGCGTTGATTGGCGAGCAGATACGCAGTATTTT.

Note on this clonotype: The CDR3 ends on some other residue instead of the conserved phenylalanine or tryptophan, so this is likely a read error. J is TRBJ1-1 and V is TRBV7-3; 7 nucleotides agree with TRBD1. V dropped 1 base and J dropped 0; count of bases not matched to a gene: 14. Germline V gene data show CDR1 as SGHTA and CDR2 as FQGTGA. This CDR3 is built from 19 residues. The CDR3 sequence is CASSLIRTGNPRVNTEAFC. The CDR3 nucleotides read TGTGCCAGCAGCTTAATCCGGACAGGTAATCCCAGGGTGAACACTGAAGCTTTCTGT.

CDR3 sequence reads: CASSEGLAGAQETQYF. CDR3 DNA: TGCGCCAGCAGTGAGGGCCTAGCGGGAGCCCAAGAGACCCAGTACTTC. The rearrangement joins TRBV10-1 to TRBJ2-5; 10 nucleotides line up with TRBD2. Per germline, CDR1 WNHNN and CDR2 SYGVQD (reference sequence). CDR3 length equals 16 residues. V was pared by 2 bases and J by 1 base, with 4 bases of the junction left unmatched.

The chain links TRBV29-1 to TRBJ2-1; 11 bases align to TRBD2. Near its end, the DNA agrees better with TRBJ2-7, so the J call may be wrong. The germline gives CDR1 SQVTM, CDR2 ANQGSEA. The CDR3 runs 15 residues. The chain's CDR3 is CSVKMTSGVYNEQYF. CDR3 sequence (DNA): TGCAGCGTTAAGATGACTAGCGGGGTTTACAATGAGCAGTACTTC.

The gene calls are TRBV20-1 and TRBJ2-3; a possible D gene is TRBD2 (6 bases). The germline gives CDR1 DFQATT, CDR2 SNEGSKA (reference sequence). V gave up 6 bases and J gave up 4 bases, with 20 bases separating them. CDR3 size: 15 residues. The chain's CDR3 is CSAKPVGGFSDTQYF. DNA for the CDR3: TGCAGTGCAAAGCCGGTGGGGGGATTCTCAGATACGCAGTATTTT.

This chain links TRBV10-3 with TRBJ2-6, with D perhaps TRBD1 or TRBD2 (5 bases each). The CDR3 is 16 residues long. V was trimmed by 6 bases and J by 0 bases, leaving 12 bases between them. Germline CDR1 and CDR2: ENHRY and SYGVKD. CDR3 DNA: TGTGCCATCAGCGGGGACGGCAGCTCTGGGGCCAACGTCCTGACTTTC. The encoded protein is CAISGDGSSGANVLTF.

The V and J genes are TRBV29-1 and TRBJ2-4; perhaps TRBD2 as D (5 bases). TRBJ2-7 explains the end of the DNA better; the J call may be wrong. The CDR3 is 11 amino acids. CDR1 and CDR2 from the germline V gene are SQVTM and ANQGSEA. The CDR3 reads CSVLPGNEQYF. The CDR3 DNA reads as TGCAGCGTTCTCCCGGGGAACGAGCAGTACTTC.